This T cell receptor (beta chain) was profiled in a study of blood T cell repertoires in COVID-19. Study information: The United States, Italy and Spain provided the acute and convalescent COVID-19 samples. T cells, B-cell-depleted T cells, or PBMCs supplied cDNA or gDNA.

Germline CDR1 reads MNHEY; CDR2 reads SMNVEV (reference sequence). This CDR3 region has 15 residues. Trimming took 2 bases from V and 7 from J; bases not matched to a gene: 4. About this clone: Other DNA sequences within the sample encode an identical CDR3.

As processed by the authors: For nucleated cells, counts were estimated from reference gene primer amplification. Clones were sequenced by immunoSEQ multiplex PCR, and TCRdb holds only the in-frame ones, with some missing. V, J and clone size were drawn from that table, and D and trimming were deduced from the DNA. The data contain some 260,000 clones, roughly 84% of them singletons. The gene calls are TRBV27 and TRBJ1-6, with 8 nucleotides matching TRBD1. This receptor was obtained from a woman aged 40 to 55 with active or convalescent COVID-19. Sequencing was done on a sample of peripheral blood. The CDR3 here is CASSLGQGANSPLHF. The CDR3 DNA is TGTGCCAGCAGTTTAGGCCAGGGGGCAAATTCACCCCTCCACTTT.